This TCR beta chain appears in the sequencing data of a study of cytomegalovirus exposure and HLA in healthy donors. With 60 Vbeta and 13 Jbeta primers, the PCR was carried out. TCRdb's copy holds only in-frame clones and misses some; the assay was immunoSEQ multiplex PCR. The sample includes approximately 180,000 clones, 77% of them seen just once. In nominal health when sampled, donors likely had unrecorded immune exposures nonetheless. The ends lost 4 bases at V and 4 bases at J; junction bases unmatched: 10. Germline loops: CDR1 MNHNS, CDR2 SASEGT. This CDR3 contains 15 residues. A note on this clone: As yet, its antigen is unknown.

Study results and caveats: In an earlier analysis, most TCR beta V segments were productive about 87% or about 30% of the time. DRB1 showed the most TCR associations and HLA-C the fewest in a later analysis, as rates varied by HLA locus.

Specimen: PBMCs. This clonotype was sampled from an older woman in good health and CMV-seropositive. This rearrangement joins TRBV6-1 to TRBJ2-7; TRBD1 agrees at 7 bases. The CDR3 region is CASSASGTAAYEQYF. CDR3 in DNA: TGTGCCAGCAGTGCATCCGGGACAGCTGCTTACGAGCAGTACTTC.